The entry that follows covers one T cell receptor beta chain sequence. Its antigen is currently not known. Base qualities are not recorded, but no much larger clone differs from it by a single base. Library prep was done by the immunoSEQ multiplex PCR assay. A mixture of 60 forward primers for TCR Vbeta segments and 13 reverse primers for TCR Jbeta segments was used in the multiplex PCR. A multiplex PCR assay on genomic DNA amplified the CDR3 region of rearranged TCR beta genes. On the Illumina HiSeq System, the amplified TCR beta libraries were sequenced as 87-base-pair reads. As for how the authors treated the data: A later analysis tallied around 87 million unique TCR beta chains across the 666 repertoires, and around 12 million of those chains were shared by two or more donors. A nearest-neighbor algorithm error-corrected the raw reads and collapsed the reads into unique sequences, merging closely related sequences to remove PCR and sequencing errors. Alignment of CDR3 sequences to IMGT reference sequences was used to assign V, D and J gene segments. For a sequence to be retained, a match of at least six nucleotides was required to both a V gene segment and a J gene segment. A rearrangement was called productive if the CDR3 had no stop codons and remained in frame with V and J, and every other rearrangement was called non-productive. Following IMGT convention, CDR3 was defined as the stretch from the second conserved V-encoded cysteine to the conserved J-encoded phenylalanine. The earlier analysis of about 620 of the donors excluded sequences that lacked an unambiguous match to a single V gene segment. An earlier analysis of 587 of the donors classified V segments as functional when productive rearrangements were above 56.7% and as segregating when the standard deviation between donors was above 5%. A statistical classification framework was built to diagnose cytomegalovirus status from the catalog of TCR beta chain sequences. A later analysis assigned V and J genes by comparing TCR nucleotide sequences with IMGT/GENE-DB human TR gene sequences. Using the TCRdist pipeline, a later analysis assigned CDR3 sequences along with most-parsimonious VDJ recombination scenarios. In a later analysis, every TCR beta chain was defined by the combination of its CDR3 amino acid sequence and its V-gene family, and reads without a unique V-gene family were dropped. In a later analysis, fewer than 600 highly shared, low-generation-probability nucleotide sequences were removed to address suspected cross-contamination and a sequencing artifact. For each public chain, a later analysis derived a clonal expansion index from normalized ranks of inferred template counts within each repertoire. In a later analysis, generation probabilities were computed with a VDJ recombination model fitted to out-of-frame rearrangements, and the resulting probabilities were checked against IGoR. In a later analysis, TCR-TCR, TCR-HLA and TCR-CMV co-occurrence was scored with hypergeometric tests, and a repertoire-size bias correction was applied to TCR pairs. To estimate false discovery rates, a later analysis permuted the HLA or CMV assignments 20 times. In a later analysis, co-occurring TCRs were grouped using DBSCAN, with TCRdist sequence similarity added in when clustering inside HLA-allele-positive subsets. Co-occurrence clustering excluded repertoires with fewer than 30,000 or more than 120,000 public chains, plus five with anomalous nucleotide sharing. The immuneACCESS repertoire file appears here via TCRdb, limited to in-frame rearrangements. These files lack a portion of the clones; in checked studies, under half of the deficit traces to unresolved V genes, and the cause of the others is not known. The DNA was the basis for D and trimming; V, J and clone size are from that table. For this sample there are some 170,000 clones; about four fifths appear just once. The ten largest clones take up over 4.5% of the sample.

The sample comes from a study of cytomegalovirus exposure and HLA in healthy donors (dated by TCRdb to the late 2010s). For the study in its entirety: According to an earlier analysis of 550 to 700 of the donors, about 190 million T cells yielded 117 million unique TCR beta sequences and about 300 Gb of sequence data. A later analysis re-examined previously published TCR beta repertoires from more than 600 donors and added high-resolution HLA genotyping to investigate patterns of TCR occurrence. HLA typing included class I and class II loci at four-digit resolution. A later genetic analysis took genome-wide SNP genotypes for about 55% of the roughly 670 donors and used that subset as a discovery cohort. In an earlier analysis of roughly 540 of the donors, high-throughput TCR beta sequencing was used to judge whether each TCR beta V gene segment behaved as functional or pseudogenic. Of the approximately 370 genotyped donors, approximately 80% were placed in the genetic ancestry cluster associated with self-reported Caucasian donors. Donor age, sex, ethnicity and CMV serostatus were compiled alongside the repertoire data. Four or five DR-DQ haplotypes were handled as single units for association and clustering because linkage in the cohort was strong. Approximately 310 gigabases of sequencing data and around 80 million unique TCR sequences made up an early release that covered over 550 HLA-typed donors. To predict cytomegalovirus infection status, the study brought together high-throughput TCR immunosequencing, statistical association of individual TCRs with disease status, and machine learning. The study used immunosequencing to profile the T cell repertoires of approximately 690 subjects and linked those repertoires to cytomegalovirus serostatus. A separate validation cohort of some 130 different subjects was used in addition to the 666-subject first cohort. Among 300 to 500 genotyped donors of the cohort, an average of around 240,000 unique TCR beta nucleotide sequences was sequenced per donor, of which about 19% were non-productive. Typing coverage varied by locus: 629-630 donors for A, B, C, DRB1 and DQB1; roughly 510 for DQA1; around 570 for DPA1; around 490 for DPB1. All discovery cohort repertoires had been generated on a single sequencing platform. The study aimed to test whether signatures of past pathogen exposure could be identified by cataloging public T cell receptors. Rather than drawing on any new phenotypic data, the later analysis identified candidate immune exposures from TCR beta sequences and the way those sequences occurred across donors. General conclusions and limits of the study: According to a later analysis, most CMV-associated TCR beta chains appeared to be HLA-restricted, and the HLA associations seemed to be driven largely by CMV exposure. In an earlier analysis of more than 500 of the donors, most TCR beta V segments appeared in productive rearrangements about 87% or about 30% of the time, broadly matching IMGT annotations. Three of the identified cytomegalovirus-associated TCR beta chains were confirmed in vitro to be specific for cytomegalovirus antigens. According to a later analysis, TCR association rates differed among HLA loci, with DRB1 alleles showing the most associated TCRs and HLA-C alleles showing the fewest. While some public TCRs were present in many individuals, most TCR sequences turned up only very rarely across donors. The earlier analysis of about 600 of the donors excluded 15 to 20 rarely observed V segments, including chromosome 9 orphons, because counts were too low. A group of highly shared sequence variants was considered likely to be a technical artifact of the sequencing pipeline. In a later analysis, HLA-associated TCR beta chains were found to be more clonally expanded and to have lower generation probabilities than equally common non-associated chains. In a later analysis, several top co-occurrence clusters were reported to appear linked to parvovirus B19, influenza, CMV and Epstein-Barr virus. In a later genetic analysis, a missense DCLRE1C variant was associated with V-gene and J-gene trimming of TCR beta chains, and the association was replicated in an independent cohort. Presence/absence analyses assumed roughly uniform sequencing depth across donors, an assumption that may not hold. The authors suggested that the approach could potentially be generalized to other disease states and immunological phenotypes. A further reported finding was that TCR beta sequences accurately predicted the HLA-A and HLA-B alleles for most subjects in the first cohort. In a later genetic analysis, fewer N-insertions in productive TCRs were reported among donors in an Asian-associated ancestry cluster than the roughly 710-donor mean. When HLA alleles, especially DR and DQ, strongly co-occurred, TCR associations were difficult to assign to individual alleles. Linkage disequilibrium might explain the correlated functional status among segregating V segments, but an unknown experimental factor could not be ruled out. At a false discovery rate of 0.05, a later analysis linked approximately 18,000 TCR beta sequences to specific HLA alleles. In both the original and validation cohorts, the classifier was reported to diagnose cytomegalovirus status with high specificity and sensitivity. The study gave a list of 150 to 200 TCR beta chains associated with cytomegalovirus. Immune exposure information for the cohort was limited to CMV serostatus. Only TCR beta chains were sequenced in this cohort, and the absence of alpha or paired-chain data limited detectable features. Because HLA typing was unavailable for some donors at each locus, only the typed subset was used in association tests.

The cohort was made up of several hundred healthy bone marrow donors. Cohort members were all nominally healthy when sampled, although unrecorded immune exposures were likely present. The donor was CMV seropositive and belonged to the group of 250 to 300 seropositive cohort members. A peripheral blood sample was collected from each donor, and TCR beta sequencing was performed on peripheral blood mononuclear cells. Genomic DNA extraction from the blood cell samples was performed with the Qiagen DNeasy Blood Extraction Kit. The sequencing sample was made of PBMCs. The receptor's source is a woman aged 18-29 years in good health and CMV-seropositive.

The bases read TGCGCCAGCAGCTTGGGGGGACGGCGGGAGGAAAAACTGTTTTTT. Its product reads: CASSLGGRREEKLFF. This receptor chain uses TRBV5-1 and TRBJ1-4, and perhaps TRBD1 as D gene, on 5 matching bases. V drops 0 bases and J drops 8 bases, leaving 14 bases in between. Measured from the cysteine to the phenylalanine, the CDR3 is 15 residues long. Here the CDR3 DNA is all that survives: 45 bases in frame from base 1. Per the germline V gene, SGHRS is the CDR1 and YFSETQ is the CDR2.